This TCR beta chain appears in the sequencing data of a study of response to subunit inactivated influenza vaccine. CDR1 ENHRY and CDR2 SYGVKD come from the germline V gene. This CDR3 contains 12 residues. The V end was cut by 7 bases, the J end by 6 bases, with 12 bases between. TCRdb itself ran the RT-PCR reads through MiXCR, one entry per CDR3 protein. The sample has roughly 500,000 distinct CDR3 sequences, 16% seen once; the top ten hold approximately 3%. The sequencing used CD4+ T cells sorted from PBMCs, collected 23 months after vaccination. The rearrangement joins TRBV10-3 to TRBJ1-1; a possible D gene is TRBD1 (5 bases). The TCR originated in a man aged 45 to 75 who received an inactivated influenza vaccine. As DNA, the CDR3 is TGTGCCATCACAAGAACGGGGCCTGAAGCTTTCTTT. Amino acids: CAITRTGPEAFF.